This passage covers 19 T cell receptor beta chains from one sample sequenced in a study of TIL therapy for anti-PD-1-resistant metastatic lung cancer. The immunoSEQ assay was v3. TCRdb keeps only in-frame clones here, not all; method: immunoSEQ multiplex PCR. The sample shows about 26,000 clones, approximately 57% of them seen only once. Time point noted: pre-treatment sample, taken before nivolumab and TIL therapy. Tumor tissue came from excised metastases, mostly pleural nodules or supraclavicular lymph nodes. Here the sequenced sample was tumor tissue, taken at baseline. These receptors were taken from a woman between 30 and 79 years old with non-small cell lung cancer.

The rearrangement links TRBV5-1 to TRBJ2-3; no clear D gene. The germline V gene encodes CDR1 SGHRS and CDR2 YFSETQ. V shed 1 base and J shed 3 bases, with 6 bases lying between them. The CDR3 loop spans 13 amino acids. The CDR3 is CASSLSGTDTQYF. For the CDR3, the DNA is TGCGCCAGCAGCTTGTCTGGGACAGATACGCAGTATTTT.

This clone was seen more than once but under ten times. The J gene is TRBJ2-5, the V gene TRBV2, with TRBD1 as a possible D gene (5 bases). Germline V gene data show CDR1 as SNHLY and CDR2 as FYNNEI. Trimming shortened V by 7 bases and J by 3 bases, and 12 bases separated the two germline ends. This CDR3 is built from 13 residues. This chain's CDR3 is CASKSQDKETQYF. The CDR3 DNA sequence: TGTGCCAGCAAGTCACAGGACAAAGAGACCCAGTACTTC.

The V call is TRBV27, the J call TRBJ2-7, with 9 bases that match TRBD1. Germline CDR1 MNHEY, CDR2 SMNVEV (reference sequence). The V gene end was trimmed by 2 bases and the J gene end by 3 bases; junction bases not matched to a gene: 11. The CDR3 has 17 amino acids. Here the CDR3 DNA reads TGTGCCAGCAGTTTAATTTTTTTTGGGACAGGGAGCTACGAGCAGTACTTC. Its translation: CASSLIFFGTGSYEQYF.

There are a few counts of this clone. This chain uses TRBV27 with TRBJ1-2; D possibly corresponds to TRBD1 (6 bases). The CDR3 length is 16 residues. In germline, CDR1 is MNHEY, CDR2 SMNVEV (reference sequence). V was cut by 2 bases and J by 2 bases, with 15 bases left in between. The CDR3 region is CASSLVGRGGNYGYTF. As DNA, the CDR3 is TGTGCCAGCAGTTTAGTAGGCAGGGGAGGCAACTATGGCTACACCTTC.

In DNA, the CDR3 is TGCGCCAGCAGCCAACCGGGACTATACAATGAGCAGTTCTTC. As protein: CASSQPGLYNEQFF. The chain combines TRBV4-1 with TRBJ2-1; 7 nucleotides match TRBD2. J lost 4 bases, V lost 2 bases, and 2 bases had no gene match. Germline V gene lookup returns CDR1 MGHRA and CDR2 YSYEKL. CDR3 length equals 14 residues.

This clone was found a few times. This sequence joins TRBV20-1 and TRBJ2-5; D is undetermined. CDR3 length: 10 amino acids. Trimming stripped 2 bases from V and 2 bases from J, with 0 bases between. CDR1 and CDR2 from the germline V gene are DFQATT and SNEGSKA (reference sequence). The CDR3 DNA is TGCAGTGCTAGACAAGAGACCCAGTACTTC. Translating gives CSARQETQYF.

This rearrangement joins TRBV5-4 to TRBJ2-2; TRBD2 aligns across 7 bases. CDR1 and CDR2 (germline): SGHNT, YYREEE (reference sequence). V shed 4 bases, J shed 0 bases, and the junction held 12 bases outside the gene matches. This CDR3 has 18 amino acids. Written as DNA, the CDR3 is TGTGCCAGCAGCCGGCGGGGGACGGCCGCCGCGAACACCGGGGAGCTGTTTTTT. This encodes CASSRRGTAAANTGELFF.

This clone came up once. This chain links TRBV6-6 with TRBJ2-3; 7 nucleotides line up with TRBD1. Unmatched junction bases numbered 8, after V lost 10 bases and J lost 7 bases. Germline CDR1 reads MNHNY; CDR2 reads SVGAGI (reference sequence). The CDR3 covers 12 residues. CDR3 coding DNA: TGTGCCACCTCCGAGGGGGCAAATACGCAGTATTTT. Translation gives CATSEGANTQYF.

The CDR3 spells CSALPLGTSVVWASYEQYF. Here the CDR3 DNA reads TGCAGCGCCCTACCGCTCGGGACTAGCGTTGTCTGGGCGTCCTACGAGCAGTACTTC. V usage is TRBV29-1 and J usage is TRBJ2-7; TRBD2 agrees at 10 bases. Germline loops: CDR1 SQVTM, CDR2 ANQGSEA. The CDR3 has 19 amino acids. V shed 7 bases, J shed 1 base, and the junction held 22 bases outside the gene matches.

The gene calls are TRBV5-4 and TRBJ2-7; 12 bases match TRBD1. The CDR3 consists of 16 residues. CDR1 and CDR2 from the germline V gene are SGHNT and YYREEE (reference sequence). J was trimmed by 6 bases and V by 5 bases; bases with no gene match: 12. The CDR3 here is CASRQDMGQGAPEQYF. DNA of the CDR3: TGTGCCAGCAGACAGGATATGGGACAGGGGGCGCCCGAGCAGTACTTC.

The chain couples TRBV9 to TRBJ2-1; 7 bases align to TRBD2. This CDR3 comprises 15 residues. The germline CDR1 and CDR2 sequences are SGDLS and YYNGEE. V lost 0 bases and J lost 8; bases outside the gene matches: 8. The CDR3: CASSVGGRGIDEQFF. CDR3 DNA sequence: TGTGCCAGCAGCGTAGGAGGGAGGGGAATCGATGAGCAGTTCTTC.

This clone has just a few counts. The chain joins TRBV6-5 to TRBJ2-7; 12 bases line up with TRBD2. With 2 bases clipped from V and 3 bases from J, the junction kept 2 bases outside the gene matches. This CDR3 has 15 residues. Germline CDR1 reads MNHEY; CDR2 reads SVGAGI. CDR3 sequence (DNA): TGTGCCAGCAGTTACGGACTAGCGGGAAGCTACGAGCAGTACTTC. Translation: CASSYGLAGSYEQYF.

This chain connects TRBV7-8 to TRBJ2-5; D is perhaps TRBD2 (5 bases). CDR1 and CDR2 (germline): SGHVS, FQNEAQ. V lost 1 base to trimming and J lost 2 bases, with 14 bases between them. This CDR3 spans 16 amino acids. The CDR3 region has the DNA TGTGCCAGCAGCTTAGGAGTGCCGTCGGGACAAGAGACCCAGTACTTC. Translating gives CASSLGVPSGQETQYF.

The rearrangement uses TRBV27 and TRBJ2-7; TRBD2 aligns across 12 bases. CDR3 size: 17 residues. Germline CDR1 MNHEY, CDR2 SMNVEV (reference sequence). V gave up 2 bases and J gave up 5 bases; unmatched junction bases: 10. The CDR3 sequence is CASSLARLAGEGHEQYF. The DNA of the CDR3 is TGTGCCAGCAGTTTAGCCCGACTAGCGGGAGAAGGACACGAGCAGTACTTC.

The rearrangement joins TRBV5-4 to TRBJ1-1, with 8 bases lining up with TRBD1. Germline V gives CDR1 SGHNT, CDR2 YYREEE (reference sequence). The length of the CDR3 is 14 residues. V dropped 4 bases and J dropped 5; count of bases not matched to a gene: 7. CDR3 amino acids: CASSPQGALTEAFF. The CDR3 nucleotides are TGTGCCAGCAGCCCTCAGGGGGCGCTTACTGAAGCTTTCTTT.

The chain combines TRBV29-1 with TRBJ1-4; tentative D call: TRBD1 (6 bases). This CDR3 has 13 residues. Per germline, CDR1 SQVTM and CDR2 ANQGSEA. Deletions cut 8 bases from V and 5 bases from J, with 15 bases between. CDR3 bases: TGCAGCCGCCGCAGGGGCCGGAATGAAAAACTGTTTTTT. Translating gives CSRRRGRNEKLFF. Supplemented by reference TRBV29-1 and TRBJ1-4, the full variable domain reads SAVISQKPSRDICQRGTSLTIQCQVDSQVTMMFWYRQQPGQSLTLIATANQGSEATYESGFVIDKFPISRPNLTFSTLTVSNMSPEDSSIYLCSRRRGRNEKLFFGSGTQLSVL.

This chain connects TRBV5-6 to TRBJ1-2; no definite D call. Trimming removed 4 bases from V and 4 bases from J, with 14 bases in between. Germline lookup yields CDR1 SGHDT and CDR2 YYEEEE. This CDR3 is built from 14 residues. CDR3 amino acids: CASSLGTVSYGYTF. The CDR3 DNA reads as TGTGCCAGCAGCCTTGGTACAGTTAGCTATGGCTACACCTTC.

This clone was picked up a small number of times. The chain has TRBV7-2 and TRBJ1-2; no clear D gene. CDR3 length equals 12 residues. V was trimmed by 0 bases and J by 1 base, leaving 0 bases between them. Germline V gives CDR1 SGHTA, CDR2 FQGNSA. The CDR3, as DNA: TGTGCCAGCAGCTTAGCTAACTATGGCTACACCTTC. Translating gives CASSLANYGYTF. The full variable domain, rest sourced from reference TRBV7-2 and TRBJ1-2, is GAGVSQSPSNKVTEKGKDVELRCDPISGHTALYWYRQSLGQGLEFLIYFQGNSAPDKSGLPSDRFSAERTGGSVSTLTIQRTQQEDSAVYLCASSLANYGYTFGSGTRLTVV.

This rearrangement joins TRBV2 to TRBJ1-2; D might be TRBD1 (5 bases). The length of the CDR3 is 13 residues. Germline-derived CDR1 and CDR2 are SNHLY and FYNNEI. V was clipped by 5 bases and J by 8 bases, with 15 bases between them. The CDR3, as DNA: TGTGCCAGCAGTCAGGGCAGCTCCGGGGGCTACACCTTC. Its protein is CASSQGSSGGYTF.